The 20 T cell receptor beta chains given below trace back to one sample, sequenced in a study of PD-L1 blockade in urothelial cancer. Noted time point: peripheral blood 6 weeks after treatment start. Method: immunoSEQ multiplex PCR; TCRdb's copy keeps in-frame clones and lacks some. Of just over 40,000 clones listed, more than 75% are singletons. The sample in question was PBMCs, obtained around atezolizumab (anti-PD-L1) treatment. The receptors come from a man aged 70-80 years with urothelial cancer.

J is TRBJ2-7 and V is TRBV30, with 9 bases lining up with TRBD1. The CDR3 is made up of 13 amino acids. J lost 4 bases, V lost 3 bases, and 4 bases had no gene match. In germline, CDR1 is GTSNPN, CDR2 SVGIG (reference sequence). The CDR3 loop is CAWRQGASYEQYF. CDR3 nucleotides: TGTGCCTGGAGACAGGGGGCGAGTTACGAGCAGTACTTC.

The chain uses TRBV30 and TRBJ1-1; possibly TRBD1 for D (5 bases). From germline, CDR1 is GTSNPN and CDR2 SVGIG (reference sequence). The CDR3 consists of 13 residues. The V end was cut by 6 bases, the J end by 3 bases, with 14 bases between. CDR3 nucleotide sequence: TGTGCCTGCCTTTCAGGGCGCCACACTGAAGCTTTCTTT. This gives the protein CACLSGRHTEAFF.

V usage is TRBV2 and J usage is TRBJ2-2, with a weak D call TRBD2 (6 bases). Trimming removed 7 bases from V and 6 bases from J, with 15 bases in between. This CDR3 contains 14 residues. CDR1 and CDR2 from the germline V gene are SNHLY and FYNNEI. CDR3 residues: CASIMTRGAGELFF. The CDR3 nucleotides read TGTGCCAGCATAATGACTAGGGGCGCCGGGGAGCTGTTTTTT.

This clone was recorded a few times. J is TRBJ1-1 and V is TRBV5-1; TRBD1 is a possible D gene (5 bases). Deletions cut 0 bases from V and 0 bases from J, with 12 bases between. CDR3 size: 16 residues. Germline V gene lookup returns CDR1 SGHRS and CDR2 YFSETQ. The CDR3 DNA reads as TGCGCCAGCAGCTTGGAGGGGATGACGGTGAACACTGAAGCTTTCTTT. As protein: CASSLEGMTVNTEAFF.

The chain links TRBV15 to TRBJ2-1, with 13 nucleotides matching TRBD2. From germline, CDR1 is LNHNV and CDR2 YYDKDF (reference sequence). The trim removed 6 bases at V and 9 bases at J, leaving 8 bases unmatched. This CDR3 is 15 amino acids long. CDR3 amino acids: CATRGGLAGVGEQFF. The CDR3 DNA sequence: TGTGCCACCAGGGGCGGACTAGCGGGAGTTGGTGAGCAGTTCTTC.

V and J are TRBV30 and TRBJ1-5, with TRBD1 identical over 7 bases. Germline V gives CDR1 GTSNPN, CDR2 SVGIG (reference sequence). V trimming: 2 bases; J trimming: 0 bases; junction bases outside the gene matches: 13. The CDR3 spans 18 residues. The CDR3 loop reads CAWSYGVYRGFSNQPQHF. CDR3 DNA: TGTGCCTGGAGTTACGGGGTCTACAGGGGCTTTAGCAATCAGCCCCAGCATTTT.

This rearrangement joins TRBV5-1 to TRBJ2-1, with 7 bases identical to TRBD1. The trim removed 3 bases at V and 5 bases at J, leaving 2 bases unmatched. Germline V lookup: CDR1 SGHRS, CDR2 YFSETQ. The CDR3 is 13 amino acids. Written as DNA, the CDR3 is TGCGCCAGCAGCTCCGGGACAGACAATGAGCAGTTCTTC. This translates into CASSSGTDNEQFF.

This chain links TRBV29-1 with TRBJ2-1; 10 nucleotides align to TRBD2. CDR1 and CDR2 from the germline V gene are SQVTM and ANQGSEA. The CDR3 contains 13 residues. J gave up 6 bases and V 8 bases, and 7 bases lay outside the gene matches. The CDR3 nucleotides read TGCAGCACCCGGACTAGCGGAGCCAATGAGCAGTTCTTC. Its protein product is CSTRTSGANEQFF.

The chain recombines TRBV5-1 with TRBJ2-1; 8 nucleotides agree with TRBD1. V gave up 2 bases and J gave up 1 base; unmatched junction bases: 5. The CDR3 loop spans 16 amino acids. Germline CDR1 and CDR2: SGHRS and YFSETQ. The DNA for the CDR3 is TGCGCCAGCAGCTTAGATACAGGGGGGTCCTACAATGAGCAGTTCTTC. It yields the protein CASSLDTGGSYNEQFF.

The V gene is TRBV14, the J gene TRBJ2-7; perhaps TRBD2 as D (5 bases). The germline V gene has CDR1 SGHDN and CDR2 FVKESK. The CDR3 totals 13 residues. V dropped 8 bases and J dropped 5 bases, with 16 bases sitting between them. The CDR3 nucleotides are TGTGCCAGCTCATTGAGCGGTGCCGACGAGCAGTACTTC. Protein: CASSLSGADEQYF.

J is TRBJ2-5 and V is TRBV11-2, with D possibly matching TRBD2 (5 bases). Trimming removed 5 bases at V and 3 bases at J, with 16 bases between. In germline, CDR1 is SGHAT, CDR2 FQNNGV. The CDR3 sequence is 15 residues long. Here the CDR3 reads CASSPNGVLEETQYF. Written as DNA, the CDR3 is TGTGCCAGCAGCCCGAACGGGGTATTGGAAGAGACCCAGTACTTC.

This clone was detected only a few times. This chain joins TRBV19 and TRBJ1-5; D may be TRBD1 (6 bases). This CDR3 has 14 amino acids. Between the trimmed V and J ends, which lost 5 bases and 3 bases, there was a span of 11 bases. From germline, CDR1 is LNHDA and CDR2 SQIVND (reference sequence). CDR3 sequence: CASSPRGDNQPQHF. The DNA of the CDR3 is TGTGCCAGTAGTCCCAGGGGCGACAATCAGCCCCAGCATTTT.

The rearrangement links TRBV15 to TRBJ2-1, with D possibly matching TRBD2 (7 bases). Looked up from germline, CDR1 is LNHNV and CDR2 is YYDKDF (reference sequence). V was pared by 3 bases and J by 9 bases, with 9 bases between. This CDR3 comprises 12 residues. The CDR3 sequence: CATSRGGGEQFF. DNA for the CDR3: TGTGCCACCAGCAGGGGAGGGGGTGAGCAGTTCTTC.

The rearrangement uses TRBV10-3 and TRBJ2-3, with D tentatively TRBD2 (6 bases). CDR3 length: 14 amino acids. V lost 4 bases and J 2 bases, leaving 10 bases between the germline ends. In germline, CDR1 is ENHRY, CDR2 SYGVKD. CDR3 DNA sequence: TGTGCCATCAGTGGGCGGACTATCACAGATACGCAGTATTTT. Translated, it gives CAISGRTITDTQYF.

The V gene is TRBV5-6, the J gene TRBJ1-2, with D maybe TRBD1 (5 bases). The CDR3 runs to 14 residues. Trimming pared 4 bases from V and 3 bases from J, leaving 13 bases between. The V gene's germline CDR1 is SGHDT and CDR2 YYEEEE. The CDR3: CASSPDTSYYGYTF. For the CDR3, the DNA is TGTGCCAGCAGCCCGGACACCTCATACTATGGCTACACCTTC.

V and J are TRBV7-8 and TRBJ2-1, with TRBD2 identical over 8 bases. The CDR3 has 16 residues. The V gene end was trimmed by 5 bases and the J gene end by 9 bases; junction bases not matched to a gene: 15. CDR1 is SGHVS and CDR2 is FQNEAQ in the germline V gene. In DNA, the CDR3 is TGTGCCAGCAGCCCCCCGGGACTAGTTACCACGGGTGAGCAGTTCTTC. It yields the protein CASSPPGLVTTGEQFF.

The V gene is TRBV5-4, the J gene TRBJ2-1; 7 nucleotides match TRBD1. The CDR3 is 14 amino acids. The germline CDR1 and CDR2 sequences are SGHNT and YYREEE (reference sequence). V trimming: 9 bases; J trimming: 5 bases; junction bases outside the gene matches: 11. CDR3 sequence: CATRQGGFNNEQFF. The CDR3, as DNA: TGTGCCACCCGACAGGGCGGTTTCAACAATGAGCAGTTCTTC. Variable domain in full (rest from reference TRBV5-4 and TRBJ2-1): ETGVTQSPTHLIKTRGQQVTLRCSSQSGHNTVSWYQQALGQGPQFIFQYYREEENGRGNFPPRFSGLQFPNYSSELNVNALELDDSALYLCATRQGGFNNEQFFGPGTRLTVL.

There are a few counts of this clone. The chain employs TRBV5-1 and TRBJ1-1; 7 positions match TRBD1. V lost 8 bases to trimming and J lost 5 bases; unmatched junction nucleotides: 9. The CDR3 extends over 13 amino acids. Per the germline V gene, CDR1 is SGHRS and CDR2 is YFSETQ. The CDR3 reads CASSQGGGTEAFF. For the CDR3, the DNA is TGCGCCAGTTCTCAGGGGGGCGGAACTGAAGCTTTCTTT.

The CDR3, as DNA: TGTGCCTGGAGTGTACTAGGGCAGGGGTATGGCTACACCTTC. This translates into CAWSVLGQGYGYTF. This chain connects TRBV30 to TRBJ1-2, with a weak D call TRBD1 (6 bases). The ends were cut back, 0 bases at V and 5 bases at J, with 13 bases in the middle. This CDR3 comprises 14 residues. Germline values: CDR1 GTSNPN, CDR2 SVGIG (reference sequence).

V and J are TRBV5-1 and TRBJ2-3; 16 positions match TRBD2. Germline CDR1 and CDR2: SGHRS and YFSETQ. The junction had 10 bases not matched to a gene; V was cut back by 4 bases and J by 5 bases. CDR3 length: 18 amino acids. The CDR3 region is CASSGGLAGGPGRDTQYF. CDR3 in DNA: TGCGCCAGCAGCGGGGGACTAGCGGGAGGGCCAGGGCGAGATACGCAGTATTTT.